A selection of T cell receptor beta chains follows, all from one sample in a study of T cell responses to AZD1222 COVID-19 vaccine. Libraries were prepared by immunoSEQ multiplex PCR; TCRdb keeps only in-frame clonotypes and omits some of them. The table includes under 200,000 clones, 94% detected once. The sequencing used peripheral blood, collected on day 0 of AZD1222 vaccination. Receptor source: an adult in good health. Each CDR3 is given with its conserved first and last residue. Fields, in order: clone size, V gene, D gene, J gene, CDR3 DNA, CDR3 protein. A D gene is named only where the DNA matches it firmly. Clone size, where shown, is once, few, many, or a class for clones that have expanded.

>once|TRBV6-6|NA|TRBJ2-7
TGTGCCAGCAGTCCCGGGATAGCGCACTCCTACGAGCAGTACTTC
CASSPGIAHSYEQYF
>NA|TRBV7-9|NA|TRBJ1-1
TGTGCCAGCAGCTTAGTTGCCGGGCTTCAGAGGGGCACTGAAGCTTTCTTT
CASSLVAGLQRGTEAFF
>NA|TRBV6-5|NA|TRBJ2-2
TGTGCCAGCAGTTACTCGACGGGGGTCGGGGAGCTGTTTTTT
CASSYSTGVGELFF
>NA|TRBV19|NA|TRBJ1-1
TGTGCCAGTACCGAGAACAGTAAGAACACTGAAGCTTTCTTT
CASTENSKNTEAFF
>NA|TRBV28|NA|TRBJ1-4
TGTGCCAGCAGTGGCTCCCGGGACATCGCGGATGAAAAACTGTTTTTT
CASSGSRDIADEKLFF
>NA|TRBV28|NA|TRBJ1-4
TGTGCCAGCAGTTCGCTGGGTGCAACTAATGAAAAACTGTTTTTT
CASSSLGATNEKLFF
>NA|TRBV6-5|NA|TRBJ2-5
TGTGCCAGCAGTTACCCGCTGGGAGAGACCCAGTACTTC
CASSYPLGETQYF
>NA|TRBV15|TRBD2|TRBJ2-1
TGTGCCACCAGCAGAGATCCCTTGACTAGCGGGAGCTCCTACAATGAGCAGTTCTTC
CATSRDPLTSGSSYNEQFF
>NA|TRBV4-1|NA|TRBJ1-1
TGCGCCAGCAGCCAAGTCGCTAGTAACGTCACTGAAGCTTTCTTT
CASSQVASNVTEAFF
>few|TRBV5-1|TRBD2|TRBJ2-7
TGCGCCAGCAGCGCAGGACTAGCGGGAGGCCCCAACGAGCAGTACTTC
CASSAGLAGGPNEQYF
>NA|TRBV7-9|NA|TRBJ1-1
TGTGCCAGCAGCTTGAGGGCGGGACCGAACACTGAAGCTTTCTTT
CASSLRAGPNTEAFF
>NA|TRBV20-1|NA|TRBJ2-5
TGCAGTGCTAGAGATGAGAGTAGTAACTACTTC
CSARDESSNYF
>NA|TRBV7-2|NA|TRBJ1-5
TGTGCCAGCCCCCCCGGGGATTTT
CASPPGDF
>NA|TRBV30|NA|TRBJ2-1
TGTGCCTGGAGTGTCCAGGGAGGTGAGCAGTTCTTC
CAWSVQGGEQFF
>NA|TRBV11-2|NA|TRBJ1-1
TGTGCCAGCAGCTTAGATCCAGAGCGGGGGGCTTTCTTT
CASSLDPERGAFF
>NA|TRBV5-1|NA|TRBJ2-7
TGCGCCAGCAGGGAAGGGGACTACGAGCAGTACTTC
CASREGDYEQYF
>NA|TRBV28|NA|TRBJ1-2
TGTGCCAGCAGCCCTTTGGGGGCGGGTGGCTACACCTTC
CASSPLGAGGYTF
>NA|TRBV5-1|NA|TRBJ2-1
TGCGCCAGCAGCCTACTCCTAGGTAACTCTAACAATGAGCAGTTCTTC
CASSLLLGNSNNEQFF
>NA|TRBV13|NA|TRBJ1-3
TGTGCCAGCAGCCCCGATTGGGCAGCTCAGTCTGGAAACACCATATATTTT
CASSPDWAAQSGNTIYF
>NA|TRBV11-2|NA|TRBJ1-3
TGTGCCAGCAGCTTGGCCAATGAAATGTGGACTGGAAACACCATATATTTT
CASSLANEMWTGNTIYF
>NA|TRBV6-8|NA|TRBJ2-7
TGTGCCAGCAAGGGAAAGGGAAGGGACGAGCAGTACTTC
CASKGKGRDEQYF
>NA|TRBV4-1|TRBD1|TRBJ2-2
TGCGCCAGCAGCCAAGGGATAGACAGGGTTCGCACCGGGGAGCTGTTTTTT
CASSQGIDRVRTGELFF
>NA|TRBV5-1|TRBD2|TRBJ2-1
TGCGCCAGCAGCCCTGGGACTAGCGGGAGAGGGGAGCAGTTCTTC
CASSPGTSGRGEQFF
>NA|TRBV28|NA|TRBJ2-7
TGTGCCAGCACTTTAAACTACGAGCAGTACTTC
CASTLNYEQYF
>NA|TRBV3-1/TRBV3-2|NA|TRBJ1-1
TGTGCCAGCAGCCAATTGGACGGCGTCGGGGCTTTCTTT
CASSQLDGVGAFF
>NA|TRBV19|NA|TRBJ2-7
TGTGCCAGTAGTAACAAGGGCTACGAGCAGTACTTC
CASSNKGYEQYF
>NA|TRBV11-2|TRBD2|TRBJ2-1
TGTGCCAGCAGCTTAGACAGGGAGGGAGAGCAGTTCTTC
CASSLDREGEQFF
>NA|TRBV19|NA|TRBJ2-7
TGTGCCAGTAGTATGGGTCGTTCCTACGAGCAGTACTTC
CASSMGRSYEQYF
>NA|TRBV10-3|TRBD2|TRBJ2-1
TGTGCCACCGGGACTAGCGGGAATTCTGGGTACAATGAGCAGTTCTTC
CATGTSGNSGYNEQFF
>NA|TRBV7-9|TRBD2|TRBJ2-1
TGTGCCAGCAGCTGGACTAGCGGAGTCAATGAGCAGTTCTTC
CASSWTSGVNEQFF
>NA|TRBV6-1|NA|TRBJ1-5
TGTGCCAGCAGTGAAGAAGGCGGGGAAAGGCAGCCCCAGCATTTT
CASSEEGGERQPQHF
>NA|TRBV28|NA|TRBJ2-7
TGTGCCAGCAGCCGAACCCCCGGCGGGGGCGGTCCCCACGAGCAGTACTTC
CASSRTPGGGGPHEQYF
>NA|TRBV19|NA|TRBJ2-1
TGTGCCAGTAGTATAGGGGCGGGGACCTACAATGAGCAGTTCTTC
CASSIGAGTYNEQFF
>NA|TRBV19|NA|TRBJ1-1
TGTGCCAGTAGTATAGACTCGGGGGGCTGGACTGAAGCTTTCTTT
CASSIDSGGWTEAFF
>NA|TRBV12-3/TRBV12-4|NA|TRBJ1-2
TGTGCCAGCAACCCCGCCGGGGGTAGTGGCTACACCTTC
CASNPAGGSGYTF
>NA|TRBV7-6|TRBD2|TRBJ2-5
TGTGCCAGCAGCCCTCAAAGCGGGGGGCTAGAGACCCAGTACTTC
CASSPQSGGLETQYF
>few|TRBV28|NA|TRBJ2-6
TGTGCCAGCAGTTTTGTTGCCAGTGCCTCTGGGGCCAACGTCCTGACTTTC
CASSFVASASGANVLTF
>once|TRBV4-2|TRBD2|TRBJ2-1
TGTGCCAGCAGCCAAGAGACTAGCGGGAGGCCCTGGGTACTCTTC
CASSQETSGRPWVLF
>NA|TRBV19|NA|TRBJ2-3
TGTGCCAGTAGTAGCCGGGTTGGAGATACGCAGTATTTT
CASSSRVGDTQYF
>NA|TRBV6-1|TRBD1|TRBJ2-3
TGTGCCAGCAGTGAAGGTACAGGGGACACAGATACGCAGTATTTT
CASSEGTGDTDTQYF
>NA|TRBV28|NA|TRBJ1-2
TGTGCCAGCAGCCGGGCCGGGCCGAACTATGGCTACACCTTC
CASSRAGPNYGYTF
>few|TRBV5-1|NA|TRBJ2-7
TGCGCCAGCAGCCTGCCTACTAGGCCCTACGAGCAGTACTTC
CASSLPTRPYEQYF
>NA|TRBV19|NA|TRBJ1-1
TGTGCCAGTAGGATAGGGGGGGGAAACACTGAAGCTTTCTTT
CASRIGGGNTEAFF
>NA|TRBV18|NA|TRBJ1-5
TGTGCCAGCTCACTCGAATGGGGAGGCAATCAGCCCCAGCATTTT
CASSLEWGGNQPQHF
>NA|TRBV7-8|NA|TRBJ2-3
TGTGCCAGCAGCCTCGGGACTTTCACAGATACGCAGTATTTT
CASSLGTFTDTQYF
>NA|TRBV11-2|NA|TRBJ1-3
TGTGCCAGCAGCCGGTTGGGGGGAAACACCATATATTTT
CASSRLGGNTIYF
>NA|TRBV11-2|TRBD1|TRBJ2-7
TGTGCCAGCAGCCCCACGGGACAGCCTACCTACGAGCAGTACTTC
CASSPTGQPTYEQYF
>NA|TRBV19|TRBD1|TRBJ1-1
TGTGCCAGTAGTAACCCGTCAGGGGGCACTGAAGCTTTCTTT
CASSNPSGGTEAFF
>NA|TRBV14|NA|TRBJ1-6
TGTGCCACCGGACGGTCCAATTCACCCCTCCACTTT
CATGRSNSPLHF
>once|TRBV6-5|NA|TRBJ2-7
TGTGCCAGCAGTTACGGCAGAGGGCTCGAGCAGTACTTC
CASSYGRGLEQYF
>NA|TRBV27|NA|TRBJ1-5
TGTGCCAGCAGTTTAGCTGGGGGCGGCCAGCCCCAGCATTTT
CASSLAGGGQPQHF